One and the same sample provided the 23 T cell receptor beta chains below, sequenced in a study of cytomegalovirus exposure and HLA in healthy donors. PCR amplification relied on 60 Vbeta primers (plus 13 Jbeta primers). Some clones are missing from TCRdb's copy, which holds only in-frame ones; the method was immunoSEQ multiplex PCR. Of approximately 130,000 clones listed, approximately 80% are singletons. Sequencing was carried out using PBMCs. The receptors originated from a man between 18 and 29 years old in good health and CMV-seronegative.

V usage is TRBV9 and J usage is TRBJ1-1; D unresolved. The germline CDR1 and CDR2 sequences are SGDLS and YYNGEE. V was cut by 5 bases and J by 1 base, with 15 bases left in between. The CDR3 consists of 15 residues. The CDR3 bases are TGTGCCAGCAGTACGGGAGGCCACTCGAACACTGAAGCTTTCTTT. It specifies CASSTGGHSNTEAFF.

This clone was counted once. The chain combines TRBV25-1 with TRBJ1-2, with D tentatively TRBD1 (5 bases). V was pared by 6 bases and J by 0 bases, with 14 bases between. Germline lookup yields CDR1 MGHDK and CDR2 SYGVNS. This CDR3 region has 15 residues. CDR3 coding DNA: TGTGCCAGCAGCCCTTATGGGGCCGCTAACTATGGCTACACCTTC. Protein: CASSPYGAANYGYTF.

The chain employs TRBV19 and TRBJ2-2; 7 bases map to TRBD2. The V gene end was trimmed by 8 bases and the J gene end by 5 bases; junction bases not matched to a gene: 11. Germline CDR1 LNHDA, CDR2 SQIVND (reference sequence). CDR3 length: 15 amino acids. In DNA, the CDR3 is TGTGCCAGTGAAAAAGAGCGGGGAGGAACCGGGGAGCTGTTTTTT. It is translated as CASEKERGGTGELFF.

This chain links TRBV19 with TRBJ1-3; TRBD1 matches at 9 bases. Germline loops: CDR1 LNHDA, CDR2 SQIVND (reference sequence). V shed 4 bases, J shed 4 bases, and the junction held 11 bases outside the gene matches. The CDR3 has 17 residues. The CDR3 nucleotides are TGTGCCAGTAGTACCTCACACAGGGGGCGCTCCGGAAACACCATATATTTT. It encodes CASSTSHRGRSGNTIYF.

The V and J genes are TRBV7-8 and TRBJ2-1; D is unclear. The ends were cut back, 7 bases at V and 5 bases at J, with 12 bases in the middle. The CDR3 length is 13 residues. Germline loops: CDR1 SGHVS, CDR2 FQNEAQ. Here the CDR3 reads CASTEVANNEQFF. The DNA for the CDR3 is TGTGCCAGCACCGAAGTTGCTAACAATGAGCAGTTCTTC.

This chain uses TRBV6-6 with TRBJ2-7; tentative D call: TRBD2 (7 bases). V was clipped by 6 bases and J by 5 bases, with 20 bases between them. Per germline, CDR1 MNHNY and CDR2 SVGAGI (reference sequence). The CDR3 runs to 15 residues. CDR3 amino acids: CASRPWGGLSHEQYF. The CDR3 DNA reads TGTGCCAGCAGGCCATGGGGGGGCCTCTCTCACGAGCAGTACTTC.

This sequence joins TRBV19 and TRBJ2-2; D is possibly TRBD2 (5 bases). V shed 4 bases and J shed 2 bases, with 11 bases lying between them. Per germline, CDR1 LNHDA and CDR2 SQIVND (reference sequence). The CDR3 extends over 15 amino acids. CDR3 protein: CASSTSAGNTGELFF. The CDR3 coding sequence is TGTGCCAGTAGTACCTCTGCGGGTAACACCGGGGAGCTGTTTTTT.

The table lists this clone with a count of one. The V call is TRBV7-8, the J call TRBJ2-7; TRBD1 matches 9 bases. CDR1 and CDR2 (germline): SGHVS, FQNEAQ. The V and J ends lost 4 bases and 4 bases, in that order; junction bases with no gene match: 23. The CDR3 covers 20 residues. The CDR3 coding sequence is TGTGCCAGCAGCTCAATACCCTTCGGGACAGGGACGGAGACTATTTACGAGCAGTACTTC. This codes for CASSSIPFGTGTETIYEQYF. The complete variable domain, with remaining parts taken from reference TRBV7-8 and TRBJ2-7, reads GAGVSQSPRYKVAKRGQDVALRCDPISGHVSLFWYQQALGQGPEFLTYFQNEAQLDKSGLPSDRFFAERPEGSVSTLKIQRTQQEDSAVYLCASSSIPFGTGTETIYEQYFGPGTRLTVT.

This clone occurred a few times. CDR3 sequence (DNA): TGTGCCAGCAGCCTTATTACAGATACGCAGTATTTT. Its protein product is CASSLITDTQYF. The chain employs TRBV5-5 and TRBJ2-3; the D is unclear. V was cut by 4 bases and J by 3 bases, with 6 bases left in between. Per the germline V gene, CDR1 is SGHKS and CDR2 is YYEKEE (reference sequence). The CDR3 contains 12 residues.

V gene TRBV5-1 combines with J gene TRBJ1-2; 7 bases are shared with TRBD1. The CDR3 length is 12 residues. Germline CDR1 reads SGHRS; CDR2 reads YFSETQ. V shed 4 bases and J 6 bases; nucleotides not matched to a gene: 3. DNA for the CDR3: TGCGCCAGCAGCACGACAGGGAATGGCTACACCTTC. Amino acid sequence: CASSTTGNGYTF.

The chain has TRBV9 and TRBJ2-1; TRBD2 matches at 7 bases. The germline V gene has CDR1 SGDLS and CDR2 YYNGEE. J lost 4 bases, V lost 2 bases, and 3 bases had no gene match. This CDR3 region has 14 residues. Here the CDR3 reads CASSVNGGYNEQFF. CDR3 DNA: TGTGCCAGCAGCGTCAACGGGGGGTACAATGAGCAGTTCTTC.

V is TRBV6-5 and J is TRBJ2-7; 10 positions agree with TRBD2. The trim removed 8 bases at V and 3 bases at J, leaving 4 bases unmatched. CDR3 length: 13 residues. Looked up from germline, CDR1 is MNHEY and CDR2 is SVGAGI. The CDR3 DNA follows: TGTGCCAGCGGACTAGCGGACTACTACGAGCAGTACTTC. It translates to CASGLADYYEQYF.

This chain links TRBV10-3 with TRBJ1-1, with D possibly matching TRBD1 (5 bases). The germline gives CDR1 ENHRY, CDR2 SYGVKD. CDR3 length equals 13 residues. V was clipped by 1 base and J by 6 bases, with 9 bases between them. The CDR3 here is CAISEWGLPEAFF. In nucleotides, the CDR3 is TGTGCCATCAGTGAGTGGGGACTGCCTGAAGCTTTCTTT.

About this clone itself: In the same sample, other DNA sequences code for this CDR3. This chain joins TRBV5-4 and TRBJ1-1; 9 nucleotides agree with TRBD1. V trimming: 4 bases; J trimming: 8 bases; junction bases outside the gene matches: 3. This CDR3 is 12 amino acids long. In germline, CDR1 is SGHNT, CDR2 YYREEE (reference sequence). The CDR3 DNA reads TGTGCCAGCAGCCAGGGACAGGGCGAAGCTTTCTTT. It is translated as CASSQGQGEAFF.

The chain links TRBV7-8 to TRBJ2-1, with TRBD2 matching over 10 bases. The CDR3 consists of 15 residues. CDR1 and CDR2 from the germline V gene are SGHVS and FQNEAQ. Germline trimming cut 1 base from V and 5 bases from J; bases unmatched to any gene: 2. This CDR3 reads CASSLGTSGNNEQFF. CDR3 sequence (DNA): TGTGCCAGCAGCTTAGGTACTAGCGGGAACAATGAGCAGTTCTTC.

This clone was seen just once. The V gene is TRBV6-1, the J gene TRBJ2-7; 11 bases fit TRBD2. The ends lost 4 bases at V and 7 bases at J; junction bases unmatched: 9. Germline loops: CDR1 MNHNS, CDR2 SASEGT. The CDR3 contains 15 residues. The CDR3 DNA is TGTGCCAGCAGTGTACTAGCGGGGGACCGCAGGGAGCAGTACTTC. Its protein is CASSVLAGDRREQYF.

This clone was counted a single time. CDR3 bases: TGCGCCAGCAGCAGGGCGACAGGTATCTCCTACGAGCAGTACTTC. It specifies CASSRATGISYEQYF. The V call is TRBV5-1, the J call TRBJ2-7; D is perhaps TRBD1 (6 bases). V lost 4 bases and J lost 0, with 14 bases in between. This CDR3 is built from 15 residues. The germline V gene encodes CDR1 SGHRS and CDR2 YFSETQ.

V and J are TRBV11-1 and TRBJ2-2, with a weak D call TRBD1 (5 bases). The CDR3 covers 15 residues. The germline CDR1 and CDR2 sequences are SGHAT and FQDESV (reference sequence). The ends were cut back, 5 bases at V and 3 bases at J, with 13 bases in the middle. The CDR3, as DNA: TGTGCCAGCAGCAAAAACAGGTTCGACACCGGGGAGCTGTTTTTT. Translated: CASSKNRFDTGELFF.

The chain has TRBV12-5 and TRBJ2-3, with a possible D match to TRBD1 (6 bases). Looked up from germline, CDR1 is LGHNT and CDR2 is FRNRAP. Trimming took 11 bases from V and 3 from J, leaving 15 bases between them. The CDR3 consists of 13 residues. The CDR3 here is CAARWGQTDTQYF. DNA of the CDR3: TGTGCTGCCCGCTGGGGGCAGACAGATACGCAGTATTTT.

The chain joins TRBV2 to TRBJ2-1; TRBD2 matches at 9 bases. This CDR3 region has 15 residues. Germline V gene lookup returns CDR1 SNHLY and CDR2 FYNNEI. Unmatched junction bases numbered 7, after V lost 7 bases and J lost 3 bases. CDR3 region: CASMLSGGFYNEQFF. For the CDR3, the DNA is TGTGCCAGCATGTTAAGCGGGGGGTTCTACAATGAGCAGTTCTTC.

The V and J genes are TRBV11-2 and TRBJ1-3, with TRBD1 matching 7 bases. The ends lost 2 bases at V and 3 bases at J; junction bases unmatched: 10. This CDR3 has 17 residues. The germline V gene has CDR1 SGHAT and CDR2 FQNNGV. CDR3 sequence reads: CASSLRGLNKYGNTIYF. The CDR3 coding sequence is TGTGCCAGCAGCTTAAGGGGGCTGAACAAGTATGGAAACACCATATATTTT.

J is TRBJ2-3 and V is TRBV9; 12 bases fit TRBD2. After removal of 3 bases from V and 6 bases from J, the junction contained 8 bases not matched to a gene. The CDR3 is 16 amino acids. The V gene's germline CDR1 is SGDLS and CDR2 YYNGEE. The CDR3 sequence: CASSGSSGGVTDTQYF. CDR3 DNA: TGTGCCAGCAGCGGTTCTAGCGGGGGGGTGACCGATACGCAGTATTTT.

The chain combines TRBV11-3 with TRBJ2-2; TRBD2 might be the D (5 bases). This CDR3 is built from 14 residues. Trimming removed 5 bases from V and 5 bases from J, with 12 bases in between. Looked up from germline, CDR1 is SGHNT and CDR2 is YENEEA. The CDR3 DNA reads TGTGCCAGCAGCGCCGGACTGGGAACCGGGGAGCTGTTTTTT. It yields the protein CASSAGLGTGELFF.